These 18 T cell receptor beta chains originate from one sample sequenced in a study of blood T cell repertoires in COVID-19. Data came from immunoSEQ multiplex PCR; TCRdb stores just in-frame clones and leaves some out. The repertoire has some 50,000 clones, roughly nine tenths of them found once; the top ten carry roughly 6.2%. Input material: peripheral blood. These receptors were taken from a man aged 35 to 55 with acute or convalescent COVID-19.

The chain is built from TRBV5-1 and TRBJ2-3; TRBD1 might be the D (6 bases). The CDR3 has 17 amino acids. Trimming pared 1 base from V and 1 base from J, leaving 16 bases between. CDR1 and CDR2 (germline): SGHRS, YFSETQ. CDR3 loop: CASSLLGQPLGTDTQYF. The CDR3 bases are TGCGCCAGCAGCTTGTTGGGACAACCTTTGGGCACAGATACGCAGTATTTT.

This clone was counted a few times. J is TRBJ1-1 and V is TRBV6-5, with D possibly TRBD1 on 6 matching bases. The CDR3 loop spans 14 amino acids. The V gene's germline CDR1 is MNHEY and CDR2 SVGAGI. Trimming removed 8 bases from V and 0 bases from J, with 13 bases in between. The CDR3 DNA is TGTGCCAGCTCCGACAGGCTAATGAACACTGAAGCTTTCTTT. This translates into CASSDRLMNTEAFF.

The CDR3 loop is CASSSLLTEAFF. In DNA, the CDR3 is TGTGCCAGCAGTTCCCTCCTTACTGAAGCTTTCTTT. The rearrangement links TRBV27 to TRBJ1-1; no clear D. Deletions cut 4 bases from V and 5 bases from J, with 8 bases between. The CDR3 runs to 12 residues. Germline values: CDR1 MNHEY, CDR2 SMNVEV (reference sequence).

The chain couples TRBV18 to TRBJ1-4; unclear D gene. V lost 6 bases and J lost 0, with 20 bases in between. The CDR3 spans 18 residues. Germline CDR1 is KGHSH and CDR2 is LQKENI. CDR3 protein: CASSPRPAERATNEKLFF. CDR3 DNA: TGTGCCAGCTCCCCTCGTCCGGCCGAGCGGGCAACTAATGAAAAACTGTTTTTT.

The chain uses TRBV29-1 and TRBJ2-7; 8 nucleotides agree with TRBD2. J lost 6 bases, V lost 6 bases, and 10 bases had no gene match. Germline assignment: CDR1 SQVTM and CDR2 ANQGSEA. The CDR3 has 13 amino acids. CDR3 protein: CSVLPAGGGEQYF. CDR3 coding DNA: TGCAGCGTACTTCCGGCGGGAGGTGGCGAGCAGTACTTC.

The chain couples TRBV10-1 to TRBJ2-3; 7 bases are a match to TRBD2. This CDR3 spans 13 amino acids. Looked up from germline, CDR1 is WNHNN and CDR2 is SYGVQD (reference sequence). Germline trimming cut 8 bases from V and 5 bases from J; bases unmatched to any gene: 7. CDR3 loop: CASGGSWIDTQYF. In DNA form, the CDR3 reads TGCGCCAGCGGCGGGAGTTGGATAGATACGCAGTATTTT.

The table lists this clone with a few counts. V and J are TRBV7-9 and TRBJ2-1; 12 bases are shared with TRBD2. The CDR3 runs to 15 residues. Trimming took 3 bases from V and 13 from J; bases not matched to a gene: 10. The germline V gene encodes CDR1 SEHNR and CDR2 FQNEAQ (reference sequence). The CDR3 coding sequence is TGTGCCAGCAGCTTCGCTGGACTAGCGGGGACCCTCCAGTTCTTC. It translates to CASSFAGLAGTLQFF. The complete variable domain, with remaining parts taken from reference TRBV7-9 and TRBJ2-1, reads DTGVSQNPRHKITKRGQNVTFRCDPISEHNRLYWYRQTLGQGPEFLTYFQNEAQLEKSRLLSDRFSAERPKGSFSTLEIQRTEQGDSAMYLCASSFAGLAGTLQFFGPGTRLTVL.

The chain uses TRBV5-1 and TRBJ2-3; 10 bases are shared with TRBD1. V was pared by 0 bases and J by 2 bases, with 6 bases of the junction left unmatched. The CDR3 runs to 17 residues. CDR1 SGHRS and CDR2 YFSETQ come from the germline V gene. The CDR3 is CASSLDKGTGDTDTQYF. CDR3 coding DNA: TGCGCCAGCAGCTTGGACAAAGGGACAGGGGACACAGATACGCAGTATTTT.

CDR3 nucleotides: TGCAGCGTTGTGGGGGGGAACACCGGGGAGCTGTTTTTT. Encoded protein: CSVVGGNTGELFF. This chain uses TRBV29-1 with TRBJ2-2; TRBD2 might be the D (6 bases). V lost 4 bases and J 1 base, leaving 7 bases between the germline ends. Germline loops: CDR1 SQVTM, CDR2 ANQGSEA. CDR3 length: 13 amino acids.

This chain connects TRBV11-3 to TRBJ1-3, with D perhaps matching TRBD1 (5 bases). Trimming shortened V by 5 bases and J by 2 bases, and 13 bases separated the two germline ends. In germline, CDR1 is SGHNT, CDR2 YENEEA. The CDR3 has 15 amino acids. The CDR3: CASSRPGSPGNTIYF. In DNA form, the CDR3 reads TGTGCCAGCAGCCGTCCAGGGTCCCCTGGAAACACCATATATTTT.

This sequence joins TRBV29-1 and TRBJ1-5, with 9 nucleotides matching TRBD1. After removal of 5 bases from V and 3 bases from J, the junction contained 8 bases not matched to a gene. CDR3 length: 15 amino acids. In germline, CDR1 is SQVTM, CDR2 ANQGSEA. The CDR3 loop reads CSVSWTGDYNQPQHF. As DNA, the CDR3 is TGCAGCGTTTCTTGGACAGGGGACTACAATCAGCCCCAGCATTTT. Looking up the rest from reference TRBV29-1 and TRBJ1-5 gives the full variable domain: SAVISQKPSRDICQRGTSLTIQCQVDSQVTMMFWYRQQPGQSLTLIATANQGSEATYESGFVIDKFPISRPNLTFSTLTVSNMSPEDSSIYLCSVSWTGDYNQPQHFGDGTRLSIL.

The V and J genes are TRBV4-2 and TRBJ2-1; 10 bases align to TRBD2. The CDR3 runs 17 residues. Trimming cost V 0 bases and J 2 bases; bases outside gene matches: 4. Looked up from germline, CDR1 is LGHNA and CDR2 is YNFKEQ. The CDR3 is CASSQDPSGSTYNEQFF. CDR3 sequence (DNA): TGTGCCAGCAGCCAAGATCCTAGCGGGAGTACCTACAATGAGCAGTTCTTC.

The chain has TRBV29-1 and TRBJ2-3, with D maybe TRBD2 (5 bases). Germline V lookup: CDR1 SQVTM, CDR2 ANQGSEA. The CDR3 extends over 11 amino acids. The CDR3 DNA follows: TGCGGGTGGAGGATCACAGATACGCAGTATTTT. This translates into CGWRITDTQYF.

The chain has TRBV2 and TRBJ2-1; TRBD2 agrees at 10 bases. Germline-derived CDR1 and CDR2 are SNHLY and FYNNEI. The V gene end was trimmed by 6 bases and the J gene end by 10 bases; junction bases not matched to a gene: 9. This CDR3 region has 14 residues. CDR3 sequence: CASRSGRASEEQFF. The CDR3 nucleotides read TGTGCCAGCAGGAGCGGGAGGGCCTCGGAAGAGCAGTTCTTC.

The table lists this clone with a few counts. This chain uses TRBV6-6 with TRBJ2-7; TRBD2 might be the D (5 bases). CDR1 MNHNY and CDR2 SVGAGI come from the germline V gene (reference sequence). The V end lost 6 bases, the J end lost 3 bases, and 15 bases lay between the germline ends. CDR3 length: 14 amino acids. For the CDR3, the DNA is TGTGCCAGCAGCCGAGGACTTTTGGGCTACGAGCAGTACTTC. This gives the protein CASSRGLLGYEQYF.

The CDR3 reads CASSITGGTQYF. The DNA for the CDR3 is TGTGCCAGTAGTATCACAGGGGGGACGCAGTATTTT. The gene calls are TRBV19 and TRBJ2-3; 8 bases align to TRBD1. CDR1 and CDR2 from the germline V gene are LNHDA and SQIVND (reference sequence). V was pared by 3 bases and J by 9 bases, with 2 bases of the junction left unmatched. The CDR3 covers 12 residues.

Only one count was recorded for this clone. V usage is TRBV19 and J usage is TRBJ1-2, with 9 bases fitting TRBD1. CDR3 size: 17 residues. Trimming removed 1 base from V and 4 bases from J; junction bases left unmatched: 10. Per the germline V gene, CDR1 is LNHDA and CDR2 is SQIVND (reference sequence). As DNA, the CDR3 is TGTGCCAGTAGTATAGGGCGACAGGGGGTCGAAATCTATGGCTACACCTTC. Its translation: CASSIGRQGVEIYGYTF.

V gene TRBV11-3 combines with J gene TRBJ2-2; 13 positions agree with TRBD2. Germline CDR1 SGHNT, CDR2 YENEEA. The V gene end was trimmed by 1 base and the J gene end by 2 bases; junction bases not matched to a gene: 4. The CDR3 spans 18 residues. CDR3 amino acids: CASSLGTSGRRNTGELFF. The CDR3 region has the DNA TGTGCCAGCAGCTTAGGGACTAGCGGGAGACGTAACACCGGGGAGCTGTTTTTT.